This TCR beta chain was sequenced in a study of early stage breast cancer tumors. The table came from immunoSEQ multiplex PCR; TCRdb's copy has only in-frame clones and leaves some out. The top ten clones hold more than 3% of a sample with about 50,000 clones, 60% to 85% of them seen once. CDR3 size: 15 residues. V lost 0 bases and J 2 bases, leaving 11 bases between the germline ends. Germline CDR1 LGHNA, CDR2 YSLEER. This TCR came from a person aged 25 to 39 with breast cancer. The rearrangement links TRBV4-3 to TRBJ2-7; perhaps TRBD1 as D (5 bases). The source material was blood. The CDR3 DNA sequence: TGCGCCAGCAGCCAAGATATGGGGCTTCCCTACGAGCAGTACTTC. Protein product: CASSQDMGLPYEQYF.